This T cell receptor beta chain was sequenced in a study of memory CD4+ T cells and cytomegalovirus serostatus. Study summary: This sample comes from healthy Belgian adults, about nine CMV seropositive, approximately 24 seronegative. Points from the study as a whole: Each of approximately 73 CMV-associated TCRbeta sequences occurred in one to five individuals. The CMV-associated TCR signature appears largely within the CD4+ memory repertoire. Median bootstrapped AUC for CMV status was about 0.95 originally, approximately 0.93 US-trained.

Per the germline V gene, CDR1 is SGHRS and CDR2 is YFSETQ. This CDR3 contains 14 residues. With 4 bases removed from V and 4 bases from J, the gap between germline ends came to 14 bases. Single viable CD3+CD4+CD8-CD45RO+ cells were sorted as the memory CD4+ T cells. Repertoires were generated with immunoSEQ multiplex PCR, while TCRdb's copy carries only in-frame clones and drops some. The data hold tens of thousands of clones, with roughly three quarters observed a single time. This clone was observed a handful of times. Its target is not known. The clonotype was recovered from an adult in good health and CMV-seronegative. The chain couples TRBV5-1 to TRBJ1-1; D not certain. Input material: memory CD4+ T cells from blood. DNA for the CDR3: TGCGCCAGCAGCCGAGCTACCAGCGGCACTGAAGCTTTCTTT. As protein: CASSRATSGTEAFF.